A single sample is the source of the 12 T cell receptor beta chains below, sequenced in a study of T-cell memory formation after mild COVID-19. TCRdb reprocessed the 5' RACE reads with MiXCR, giving one entry per CDR3 protein. The repertoire holds around 250,000 distinct CDR3 sequences, approximately 9% seen once, with roughly 21% in the top ten. Input material: PBMCs or a T cell subset sorted from them (not recorded which). These receptors were collected from a man younger than 35 who had mild COVID-19 (a few samples of this study predate the infection). Cell type and time point are not known.

The V gene is TRBV3-1, the J gene TRBJ2-3; D uncertain. The CDR3 is 15 residues long. CDR1 and CDR2 (germline): LGHDT, YNNKEL (reference sequence). V lost 7 bases and J lost 5, with 19 bases in between. CDR3 DNA: TGTGCCAGCACCAAGACCGGGCGAGGTGAAGATACGCAGTATTTT. Protein: CASTKTGRGEDTQYF.

This clonotype was detected ten times or more. The gene calls are TRBV7-2 and TRBJ1-4, with D unresolved. This CDR3 region has 13 residues. The V and J ends lost 2 bases and 8 bases respectively, with 9 bases between them. Germline loops: CDR1 SGHTA, CDR2 FQGNSA. This CDR3 reads CASSLTGSEKLFF. The CDR3 nucleotides are TGTGCCAGCAGCTTAACCGGTTCCGAAAAACTGTTTTTT.

The chain joins TRBV6-1 to TRBJ2-2, with 7 positions matching TRBD1. This CDR3 region has 17 residues. In germline, CDR1 is MNHNS, CDR2 SASEGT. The trim removed 2 bases at V and 4 bases at J, leaving 10 bases unmatched. CDR3: CASSESFRAGGTGELFF. The CDR3 nucleotides are TGTGCCAGCAGTGAATCGTTTCGGGCAGGGGGCACCGGGGAGCTGTTTTTT.

This clonotype was seen a handful of times. This chain links TRBV7-9 with TRBJ2-7; weak D call: TRBD2 (7 bases). V dropped 7 bases and J dropped 0 bases, with 19 bases sitting between them. The CDR3 is 16 amino acids. CDR1 is SEHNR and CDR2 is FQNEAQ in the germline V gene (reference sequence). CDR3 nucleotide sequence: TGTGCCAGCATCCAGGTGGGGGGGGGCAACTCCTACGAGCAGTACTTC. It is translated as CASIQVGGGNSYEQYF. The complete variable domain, with remaining parts taken from reference TRBV7-9 and TRBJ2-7, reads DTGVSQNPRHKITKRGQNVTFRCDPISEHNRLYWYRQTLGQGPEFLTYFQNEAQLEKSRLLSDRFSAERPKGSFSTLEIQRTEQGDSAMYLCASIQVGGGNSYEQYFGPGTRLTVT.

This clonotype was counted only a few times. The genes are TRBV5-4 and TRBJ1-2; D call uncertain. CDR1 is SGHNT, CDR2 YYREEE, per germline (reference sequence). The CDR3 spans 14 residues. The V gene lost 0 bases and the J gene lost 4 bases, with 10 bases spanning the gap. As DNA, the CDR3 is TGTGCCAGCAGCTTGGAGGAGATCTCCTATGGCTACACCTTC. As protein: CASSLEEISYGYTF.

The table lists this clonotype with a few counts. The chain recombines TRBV6-2 or TRBV6-3 with TRBJ1-2, with 8 positions matching TRBD1. Trimming took 6 bases from V and 2 from J; bases not matched to a gene: 11. Germline V gene lookup returns CDR1 MNHEY and CDR2 SVGEGT. The CDR3 is 16 residues long. The CDR3 sequence is CASRHPGTGGNYGYTF. The CDR3, as DNA: TGTGCCAGCAGGCACCCCGGGACAGGTGGGAACTATGGCTACACCTTC.

J is TRBJ1-1 and V is TRBV5-1; D may be TRBD1 (5 bases). V was shortened by 0 bases and J by 2 bases, with 14 bases between the two germline ends. Germline V gene data show CDR1 as SGHRS and CDR2 as YFSETQ. CDR3 length: 16 residues. CDR3 coding DNA: TGCGCCAGCAGCTTGGGGGGACGTGTCCTAAACACTGAAGCTTTCTTT. This sequence encodes CASSLGGRVLNTEAFF.

There are a few counts of this clonotype. The J gene is TRBJ1-5, the V gene TRBV5-5, with D tentatively TRBD1 (6 bases). This CDR3 has 15 residues. V lost 5 bases to trimming and J lost 1 base, with 13 bases between them. Germline V gene lookup returns CDR1 SGHKS and CDR2 YYEKEE (reference sequence). The CDR3 coding sequence is TGTGCCAGCAGATCGGGACACCTAAGCAATCAGCCCCAGCATTTT. It specifies CASRSGHLSNQPQHF.

V usage is TRBV10-3 and J usage is TRBJ2-7; TRBD2 matches 9 bases. The CDR3 has 15 residues. V was clipped by 1 base and J by 4 bases; unmatched bases: 5. The germline CDR1 and CDR2 sequences are ENHRY and SYGVKD. CDR3 nucleotides: TGTGCCATCAGTGAGTTAGCGGGGGCCAATTACGAGCAGTACTTC. Its translation: CAISELAGANYEQYF.

The chain has TRBV5-1 and TRBJ1-1, with TRBD1 matching 8 bases. V shed 4 bases and J 1 base; nucleotides not matched to a gene: 6. There are 15 residues in the CDR3. Germline V CDR1 and CDR2: SGHRS, YFSETQ. The chain's CDR3 is CASSVGQDKNTEAFF. Here the CDR3 DNA reads TGCGCCAGCAGCGTGGGACAGGACAAGAACACTGAAGCTTTCTTT.

This clonotype was counted a few times. The chain has TRBV20-1 and TRBJ2-7; D is uncertain. Germline V gene data show CDR1 as DFQATT and CDR2 as SNEGSKA (reference sequence). V lost 2 bases and J 5 bases, leaving 16 bases between the germline ends. The CDR3 has 14 residues. CDR3 loop: CSARSPRGRNEQYF. The CDR3 bases are TGCAGTGCTAGATCCCCCCGAGGAAGGAACGAGCAGTACTTC.

This clonotype was seen a few times. The chain is built from TRBV6-2 or TRBV6-3 and TRBJ2-2, with unresolved D. V lost 5 bases and J 6 bases, leaving 7 bases between the germline ends. Germline lookup yields CDR1 MNHEY and CDR2 SVGEGT. The CDR3 is made up of 12 amino acids. The DNA of the CDR3 is TGTGCCAGCAGTGCCACACCCGGGGAGCTGTTTTTT. Translated: CASSATPGELFF.